The sequence of this T cell receptor (beta chain) was determined in a study of early T cells in non-severe SARS-CoV-2 infection. As for the study in general: The sequenced material was bulk RNA from unsorted whole blood, and its chains were unpaired.

Study observations and caveats: A preference for anti-spike CD8 responses marked VDJdb matching, which missed private and CD4 specificities.

TCRdb redid the calling of the 5' RACE reads with MiXCR, one entry per CDR3 protein. This table has about 83,000 distinct CDR3 sequences, 9% to 15% appearing once. On this clonotype itself: Antigen unknown.

Trimming took off 6 bases at V and 1 base at J, with 9 bases between the two ends. The CDR3 has 14 amino acids. Germline CDR1 MNHNS, CDR2 SASEGT. What was sequenced was whole blood. This chain connects TRBV6-1 to TRBJ2-2; D not certain. The origin of this receptor is an adult who was a healthcare worker with PCR-confirmed SARS-CoV-2 infection or an uninfected control (not recorded which). The CDR3 here is CASSLTWNTGELFF. The CDR3, as DNA: TGTGCCAGCAGCCTTACTTGGAACACCGGGGAGCTGTTTTTT.